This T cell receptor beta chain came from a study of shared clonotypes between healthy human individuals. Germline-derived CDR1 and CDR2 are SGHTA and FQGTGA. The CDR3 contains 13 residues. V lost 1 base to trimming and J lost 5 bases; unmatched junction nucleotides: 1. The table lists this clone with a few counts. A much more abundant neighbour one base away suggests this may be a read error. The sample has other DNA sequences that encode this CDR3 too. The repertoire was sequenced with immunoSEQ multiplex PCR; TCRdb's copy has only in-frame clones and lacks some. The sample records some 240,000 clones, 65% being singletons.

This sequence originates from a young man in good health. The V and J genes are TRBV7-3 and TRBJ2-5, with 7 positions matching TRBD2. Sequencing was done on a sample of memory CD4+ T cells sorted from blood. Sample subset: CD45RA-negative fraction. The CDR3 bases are TGTGCCAGCAGCTTAAGGGAGGGGGAGACCCAGTACTTC. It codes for CASSLREGETQYF.